These T cell receptor beta chains were read from a single sample in a study of beta chain features in type 1 diabetes. The repertoire was sequenced with immunoSEQ multiplex PCR; TCRdb's copy has only in-frame clones and lacks some. The sample yields 110,000 to 150,000 clones, just over 9% seen once. Sample: central memory CD4+ T cells from blood. The receptors were gathered from a man younger than 30 in good health. Each CDR3 is given with its conserved first and last residue. Each record gives: clone size, V gene, D gene, J gene, CDR3 protein, CDR3 DNA. A D gene is named only where the DNA matches it firmly. Some rows have no size entry. The others give once, few or many, or a class for an expanded clone.

>few|TRBV15|.|TRBJ1-6
CATSSDRPYNSPLHF
TGTGCCACCAGCAGTGACAGGCCATATAATTCACCCCTCCACTTT
>few|TRBV29-1|.|TRBJ1-4
CSASTPRSRGEKLFF
TGCAGCGCATCAACCCCACGCAGTCGCGGTGAAAAACTGTTTTTT
>.|TRBV5-4|TRBD1|TRBJ1-2
CASSGGTGYGYTF
TGTGCCAGCAGCGGCGGGACAGGCTATGGCTACACCTTC
>few|TRBV4-3|.|TRBJ2-2
CASSPGNSGVSGELFF
TGCGCCAGCAGCCCCGGGAATAGCGGCGTTTCAGGGGAGCTGTTTTTT
>few|TRBV5-6|.|TRBJ1-2
CASSLGDRNYGYTF
TGTGCCAGCAGCTTGGGCGACAGAAACTATGGCTACACCTTC
>few|TRBV4-1|TRBD1|TRBJ2-7
CASSQGTGGSYEQYF
TGCGCCAGCAGCCAAGGCACAGGGGGATCCTACGAGCAGTACTTC
>few|TRBV7-2|.|TRBJ2-3
CASRLGGGRGVF
TGTGCCAGCAGACTTGGAGGGGGCCGGGGAGTATTT
>.|TRBV12-5|TRBD1|TRBJ2-1
CASGLASGGISNEQFF
TGTGCTAGTGGTTTGGCCTCAGGGGGCATCAGCAATGAGCAGTTCTTC
>few|TRBV7-2|.|TRBJ2-7
CASSSSSLEQYF
TGTGCCAGCAGCTCATCTAGCCTCGAGCAGTACTTC
>.|TRBV27|.|TRBJ1-6
CASSLSGVRNSPLHF
TGTGCCAGCAGTTTATCAGGGGTGCGTAATTCACCCCTCCACTTT
>.|TRBV30|TRBD1|TRBJ1-1
CAWSHRGLNTEAFF
TGTGCCTGGAGTCACAGGGGCCTGAACACTGAAGCTTTCTTT
>.|TRBV6-1|TRBD2|TRBJ2-5
CATATSGGQETQYF
TGTGCCACAGCCACTAGCGGGGGACAAGAGACCCAGTACTTC
>.|TRBV5-1|TRBD1|TRBJ2-7
CASRNTGTGSSYEQYF
TGCGCCAGCAGAAACACCGGGACAGGTAGCTCCTACGAGCAGTACTTC
>.|TRBV7-2|.|TRBJ2-7
CASSFGRGAYEQYF
TGTGCCAGCAGCTTTGGCAGGGGGGCCTACGAGCAGTACTTC
>.|TRBV5-4|.|TRBJ2-5
CASSLGRTQETQYF
TGTGCCAGCAGCTTGGGGAGGACCCAAGAGACCCAGTACTTC
>few|TRBV7-2|TRBD1|TRBJ1-2
CASSKYYRDSNGYTF
TGTGCCAGCAGCAAATATTACCGGGACAGTAATGGCTACACCTTC
>.|TRBV7-2|TRBD1|TRBJ2-5
CASSLSGQGEQETQYF
TGTGCCAGCAGCTTATCGGGACAGGGCGAGCAAGAGACCCAGTACTTC
>.|TRBV2|.|TRBJ2-1
CASSDLGGASWRNEQFF
TGTGCCAGCAGTGACCTGGGGGGAGCTAGCTGGCGAAATGAGCAGTTCTTC
>.|TRBV5-4|.|TRBJ2-5
CASSLEGARETQYF
TGTGCCAGCAGCTTGGAAGGGGCGAGAGAGACCCAGTACTTC
>.|TRBV18|TRBD2|TRBJ2-5
CASSPRNGGEETQYF
TGTGCCAGCTCACCACGAAACGGGGGGGAAGAGACCCAGTACTTC
>.|TRBV6-5|TRBD1|TRBJ1-4
CASRGQGHEKLFF
TGTGCCAGTAGAGGACAGGGACATGAAAAACTGTTTTTT
>.|TRBV11-1|TRBD2|TRBJ2-7
CASSRRGVEQYF
TGTGCCAGCAGCCGCCGGGGGGTCGAGCAGTACTTC
>few|TRBV7-3|.|TRBJ2-2
CASSSHGVLNTGELFF
TGTGCCAGCAGCTCGCACGGGGTTTTAAACACCGGGGAGCTGTTTTTT
>.|TRBV6-5|TRBD1|TRBJ1-1
CASRTRDRTLQAFF
TGTGCCAGCAGGACCCGGGACAGAACTTTACAAGCTTTCTTT
>.|TRBV6-1|TRBD1|TRBJ2-7
CASRQDRVHEQYF
TGTGCCAGCAGACAAGACAGGGTCCACGAGCAGTACTTC
>few|TRBV7-2|.|TRBJ1-1
CASSLSVSTEAFF
TGTGCCAGCAGCTTATCGGTTAGCACTGAAGCTTTCTTT
>few|TRBV5-1|.|TRBJ2-2
CASSLAPPDNFGELFF
TGCGCCAGCAGCTTGGCCCCTCCAGACAATTTCGGGGAGCTGTTTTTT
>few|TRBV6-5|TRBD2|TRBJ2-7
CASCPSGAFSYEQYF
TGTGCCAGCTGCCCCAGCGGGGCCTTCTCCTACGAGCAGTACTTC
>.|TRBV14|TRBD1|TRBJ2-7
CASSHRPNSQGVHYEQYF
TGTGCCAGCAGCCACCGCCCAAACAGTCAGGGGGTCCACTACGAGCAGTACTTC
>many|TRBV9|.|TRBJ1-5
CASSVGAGGVQPQHF
TGTGCCAGCAGCGTAGGCGCGGGGGGAGTTCAGCCCCAGCATTTT
>few|TRBV30|.|TRBJ1-2
CAWSAGTVGYTF
TGTGCCTGGAGTGCTGGAACAGTCGGCTACACCTTC
>.|TRBV28|TRBD1|TRBJ1-4
CASSLGQHGKLFF
TGTGCCAGCAGTTTGGGACAGCATGGAAAACTGTTTTTT
>once|TRBV5-4|TRBD2|TRBJ2-5
CASSLTSGGAETQYF
TGTGCCAGCAGCCTGACTAGCGGGGGGGCCGAGACCCAGTACTTC
>few|TRBV6-6|.|TRBJ2-7
CASSYSGAGNEQYF
TGTGCCAGCAGTTACTCGGGGGCCGGGAACGAGCAGTACTTC
>few|TRBV4-3|.|TRBJ2-7
CASSQDYRSLSYEQYF
TGCGCCAGCAGCCAAGATTATCGGAGCCTATCCTACGAGCAGTACTTC
>many|TRBV18|TRBD2|TRBJ2-1
CASSPLAGGPNEQFF
TGTGCCAGCTCACCGCTAGCGGGGGGGCCGAATGAGCAGTTCTTC
>.|TRBV7-2|.|TRBJ1-2
CASSVQGSGYTF
TGTGCCAGCAGCGTACAGGGCTCTGGCTACACCTTC
>few|TRBV5-1|TRBD1|TRBJ1-4
CASSLEGQGNNEKLFF
TGCGCCAGCAGCTTGGAGGGACAGGGGAATAATGAAAAACTGTTTTTT
>.|TRBV25-1|.|TRBJ1-2
CASSNRAANYGYTF
TGTGCCAGCAGCAACAGGGCCGCTAACTATGGCTACACCTTC
>few|TRBV7-2|TRBD2|TRBJ2-5
CASSLLAGGRETQYF
TGTGCCAGCAGCTTACTAGCGGGGGGGCGAGAGACCCAGTACTTC
>few|TRBV10-3|TRBD2|TRBJ2-2
CAISELAGANTGELFF
TGTGCCATCAGTGAACTAGCGGGAGCGAACACCGGGGAGCTGTTTTTT
>few|TRBV21-1|.|TRBJ2-2
CASSPLGGILTGELFF
TGTGCCAGCAGCCCCCTGGGAGGGATCCTCACCGGGGAGCTGTTTTTT
>.|TRBV5-1|TRBD1|TRBJ1-2
CASSSGQGDYGYTF
TGCGCCAGCAGCTCGGGACAGGGGGACTATGGCTACACCTTC
>.|TRBV30|.|TRBJ2-1
CAWSETGLLNEQFF
TGTGCCTGGAGTGAAACAGGGCTACTCAATGAGCAGTTCTTC
>few|TRBV6-6|.|TRBJ2-5
CASGKPGPQETQYF
TGTGCCAGCGGGAAACCAGGGCCGCAAGAGACCCAGTACTTC
>many|TRBV9|TRBD2|TRBJ2-1
CASSLGGGTYNEQFF
TGTGCCAGCAGCTTAGGCGGGGGTACCTACAATGAGCAGTTCTTC
>.|TRBV7-8|.|TRBJ1-5
CASSKQPGQNQPQHF
TGTGCCAGCAGCAAACAGCCAGGGCAAAATCAGCCCCAGCATTTT
>.|TRBV6-5|TRBD1|TRBJ2-7
CASSMTGLFSYEQYF
TGTGCCAGCAGTATGACAGGGTTGTTTTCCTACGAGCAGTACTTC
>many|TRBV7-2|.|TRBJ1-1
CASSLDPGWRAEAFF
TGTGCCAGCAGCTTAGATCCAGGGTGGAGGGCTGAAGCTTTCTTT
>many|TRBV6-5|.|TRBJ2-1
CASSYEGNEQFF
TGTGCCAGCAGTTACGAGGGCAATGAGCAGTTCTTC
>.|TRBV2|.|TRBJ1-5
CASSPSGPQHF
TGTGCCAGCAGCCCCAGTGGGCCCCAGCATTTT